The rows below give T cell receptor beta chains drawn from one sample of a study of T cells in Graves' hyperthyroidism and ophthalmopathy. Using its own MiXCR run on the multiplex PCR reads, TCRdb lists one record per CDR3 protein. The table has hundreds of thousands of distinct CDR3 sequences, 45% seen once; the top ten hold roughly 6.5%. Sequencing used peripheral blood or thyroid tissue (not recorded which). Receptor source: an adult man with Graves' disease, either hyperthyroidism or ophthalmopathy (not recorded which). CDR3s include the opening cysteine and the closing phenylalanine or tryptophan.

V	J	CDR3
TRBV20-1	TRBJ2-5	CSARGPTVSETQYF
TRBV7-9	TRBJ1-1	CASSQRWGHNTEAFF
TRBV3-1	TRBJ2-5	CASSQGGQTYQETQYF
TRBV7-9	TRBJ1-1	CASSLDGGLEAFF
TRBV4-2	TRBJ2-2	CASSQEVAGGTGELFF
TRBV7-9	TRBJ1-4	CASSTRQQGMGEKLFF
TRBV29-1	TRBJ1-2	CSVTTGTGNYGYTF
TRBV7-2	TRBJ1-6	CASQGSASPLHF
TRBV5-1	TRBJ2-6	CASSPGLGANVLTF
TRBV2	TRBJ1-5	CASSKGTRNQPQHF
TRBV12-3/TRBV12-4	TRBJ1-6	CASREQGLNSPLHF
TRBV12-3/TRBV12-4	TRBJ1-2	CASSLAAGRYGYTF
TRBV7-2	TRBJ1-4	CASSIATGFEKLFF
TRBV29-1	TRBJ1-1	CSVETLNTEAFF
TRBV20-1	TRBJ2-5	CSVQRAGQGGRETQYF
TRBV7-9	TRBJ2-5	CASSLQVTSGGEETQYF
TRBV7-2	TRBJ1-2	CASSSDRDTYGYTF
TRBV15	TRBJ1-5	CATSGDRGGNQPQHF
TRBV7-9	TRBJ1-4	CASSRGRGTINEKLFF
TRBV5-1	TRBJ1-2	CASSLPVRPGGYTF
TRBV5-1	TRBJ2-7	CASSPGGGNYEQYF
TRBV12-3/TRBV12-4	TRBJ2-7	CASSSRGQGANEQYF
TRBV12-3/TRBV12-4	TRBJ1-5	CAISEGQYGQPQHF
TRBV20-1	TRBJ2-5	CSARRFEREGSETQYF
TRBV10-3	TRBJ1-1	CAISEFQGNTEAFF
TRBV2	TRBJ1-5	CASRASGDSNQPQHF
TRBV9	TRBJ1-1	CASSVTGFENTEAFF
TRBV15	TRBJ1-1	CATSRDLGGTGAFF
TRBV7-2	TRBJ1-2	CASSLAVVNYGYTF
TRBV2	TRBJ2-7	CASSEGDPNSYEQYF
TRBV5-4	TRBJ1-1	CASSLERENTEAFF
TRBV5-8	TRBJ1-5	CASSSDLWEPQHF
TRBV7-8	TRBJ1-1	CASSFTGRTEAFF
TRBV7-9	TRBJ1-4	CASSVVRDVNEKLFF
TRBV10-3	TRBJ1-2	CAISEAGLVNTF
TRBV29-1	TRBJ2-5	CSGTSGRETQYF
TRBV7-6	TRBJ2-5	CASSRQFQETQYF
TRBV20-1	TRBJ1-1	CSAREIWGQGPQRATEAFF
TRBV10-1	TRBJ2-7	CASSGGGWREVHEQYF
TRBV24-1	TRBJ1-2	CATSPHSAFFGYTF
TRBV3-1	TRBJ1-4	CASRQRSLQKLFF
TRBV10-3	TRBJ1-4	CAISEAGTWGEKLFF
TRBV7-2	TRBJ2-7	CASTRSGRNYEQYF
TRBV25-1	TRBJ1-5	CASSMGRLTQGSNQPQHF
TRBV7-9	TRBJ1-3	CASSQEPGGQGEGIYF
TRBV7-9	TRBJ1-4	CASSLLQANEKLFF
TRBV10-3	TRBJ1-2	CAITSDREDYGYTF
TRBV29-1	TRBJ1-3	CSPAAGNTIYF
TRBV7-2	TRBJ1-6	CASSQARQGRDSPLHF
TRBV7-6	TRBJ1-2	CASSLHRGDGYTF
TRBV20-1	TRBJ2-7	CSARPYSGTAYEQYF
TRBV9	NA	CASSVGGVNEQYF
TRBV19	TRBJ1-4	CASSRDYEKLFF
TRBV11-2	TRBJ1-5	CASNRTGSNQPQHF
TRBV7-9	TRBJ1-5	CASSHTGGSQPQHF
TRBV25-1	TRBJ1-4	CASSESVRQGRKLFF
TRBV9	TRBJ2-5	CDRAETQYF
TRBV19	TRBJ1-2	CATTTRSPYGYTF
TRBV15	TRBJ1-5	CATTPTGGNQPQHF
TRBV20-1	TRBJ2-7	CSARERVIYEQYF